The rows below give T cell receptor beta chains drawn from one sample of a study of shared clonotypes between healthy human individuals. Assay used: immunoSEQ multiplex PCR; TCRdb lists only in-frame clones, some missing. The data show roughly 330,000 clones, around 72% seen once. Specimen: memory CD4+ T cells sorted from blood. All receptors derive from a man younger than 40 in good health. Each CDR3 is given with its conserved first and last residue. A D gene is named only where the DNA matches it firmly. Rows give clone size only sometimes, using once, few, many, or a class for an expanded clone.

d_call: -
clone_size: many
v_call: TRBV6-1
j_call: TRBJ2-3
cdr3_nt: TGTGCCAGCAGGACAGACACAGATACGCAGTATTTT
cdr3_aa: CASRTDTDTQYF

d_call: -
clone_size: few
v_call: TRBV5-5
j_call: TRBJ1-5
cdr3_nt: TGTGCCAGCAGCCCAGGGACGGCCTATAGCAATCAGCCCCAGCATTTT
cdr3_aa: CASSPGTAYSNQPQHF

d_call: TRBD2
clone_size: -
v_call: TRBV7-9
j_call: TRBJ2-1
cdr3_nt: TGTGCCAGCAGTTTAGCGGGAGTCCCTGAGCAGTTCTTC
cdr3_aa: CASSLAGVPEQFF

d_call: -
clone_size: -
v_call: TRBV7-9
j_call: TRBJ2-5
cdr3_nt: TGTGCCAGCAGCTTCCGGACATTCCAAGAGACCCAGTACTTC
cdr3_aa: CASSFRTFQETQYF

d_call: -
clone_size: -
v_call: TRBV19
j_call: TRBJ2-1
cdr3_nt: TGTGCCAGTAGGACAGGGCGGGGTGAGCAGTTCTTC
cdr3_aa: CASRTGRGEQFF

d_call: -
clone_size: -
v_call: TRBV14
j_call: TRBJ1-3
cdr3_nt: TGTGCCAGCAGCCAATACAGGCCTGGAAACACCATATATTTT
cdr3_aa: CASSQYRPGNTIYF

d_call: -
clone_size: -
v_call: TRBV7-6
j_call: TRBJ1-1
cdr3_nt: TGTGCCAGCAGCTTAGCCAGGGAGAACACTGAAGCTTTCTTT
cdr3_aa: CASSLARENTEAFF

d_call: TRBD1
clone_size: -
v_call: TRBV7-8
j_call: TRBJ1-1
cdr3_nt: TGTGCCAGCAGCCAAACTGGGACAGTGCACGCTTTCTTT
cdr3_aa: CASSQTGTVHAFF

d_call: TRBD1
clone_size: few
v_call: TRBV28
j_call: TRBJ2-7
cdr3_nt: TGTGCCAGCAGTAAGCCCGGACAGGCGAAGCAGTACTTC
cdr3_aa: CASSKPGQAKQYF

d_call: TRBD2
clone_size: -
v_call: TRBV5-1
j_call: TRBJ2-3
cdr3_nt: TGCGCCAGCAGCTCGTCGTTACAGCGGGAAGTAGATACGCAGTATTTT
cdr3_aa: CASSSSLQREVDTQYF

d_call: TRBD2
clone_size: few
v_call: TRBV6-5
j_call: TRBJ2-1
cdr3_nt: TGTGCCAGCAAGGGACTAGCGGGATCCTACAATGAGCAGTTCTTC
cdr3_aa: CASKGLAGSYNEQFF

d_call: -
clone_size: -
v_call: TRBV6-5
j_call: TRBJ2-4
cdr3_nt: TGTGCCAGCAGTTACGCGAGGGGGGCCAAAAACATTCAGTACTTC
cdr3_aa: CASSYARGAKNIQYF

d_call: -
clone_size: -
v_call: TRBV18
j_call: TRBJ2-3
cdr3_nt: TGTGCCAGCTCACCCTACAGGGATGCAGATACGCAGTATTTT
cdr3_aa: CASSPYRDADTQYF

d_call: -
clone_size: -
v_call: TRBV11-2
j_call: TRBJ2-7
cdr3_nt: TGTGCCAGCAGCCCTAGGACAGTCTCCTACGAGCAGTACTTC
cdr3_aa: CASSPRTVSYEQYF

d_call: -
clone_size: -
v_call: TRBV15
j_call: TRBJ1-2
cdr3_nt: TGTGCCACCAGTACTTTTTCGGAGGGCTACACCTTC
cdr3_aa: CATSTFSEGYTF

d_call: TRBD2
clone_size: -
v_call: TRBV10-3
j_call: TRBJ2-7
cdr3_nt: TGTGCCATCAGTGGCGGTGGAGCAGGGAGGGTGGCATCCTACGAGCAGTACTTC
cdr3_aa: CAISGGGAGRVASYEQYF

d_call: -
clone_size: -
v_call: TRBV11-2
j_call: TRBJ2-1
cdr3_nt: TGTGCCAGCAGCTTATCACTAGCCCTCACACATGAGCAGTTCTTC
cdr3_aa: CASSLSLALTHEQFF

d_call: TRBD1
clone_size: -
v_call: TRBV7-2
j_call: TRBJ2-5
cdr3_nt: TGTGCCAGCAGCCAAGGACAGGGCCTCCAAGAGACCCAGTACTTC
cdr3_aa: CASSQGQGLQETQYF

d_call: TRBD1
clone_size: -
v_call: TRBV18
j_call: TRBJ1-5
cdr3_nt: TGTGCCAGCTCGGAAGGGACAGGGGGCCATCAGCCCCAGCATTTT
cdr3_aa: CASSEGTGGHQPQHF

d_call: -
clone_size: once
v_call: TRBV18
j_call: TRBJ2-3
cdr3_nt: TGTGCCAGCTCATTCAGAAACCACCGGGACACCCGGGGAGATACGCAGTATTTT
cdr3_aa: CASSFRNHRDTRGDTQYF

d_call: TRBD2
clone_size: -
v_call: TRBV5-1
j_call: TRBJ2-1
cdr3_nt: TGCGCCAGCAGCTTCGCGGGAGTGGGGAACAATGAGCAGTTCTTC
cdr3_aa: CASSFAGVGNNEQFF

d_call: -
clone_size: once
v_call: TRBV27
j_call: TRBJ2-1
cdr3_nt: TGTGCCAGCAGTTACCAACTAGGCGAGCAGTTCTTC
cdr3_aa: CASSYQLGEQFF

d_call: -
clone_size: few
v_call: TRBV7-2
j_call: TRBJ1-2
cdr3_nt: TGTGCCAGCAGCTCACGTTTTGGCTACACCTTC
cdr3_aa: CASSSRFGYTF

d_call: -
clone_size: -
v_call: TRBV5-1
j_call: TRBJ1-1
cdr3_nt: TGCGCCAGCAGCTTGGAGGGGGGCCGGAACACTGAAGCTTTCTTT
cdr3_aa: CASSLEGGRNTEAFF

d_call: TRBD2
clone_size: -
v_call: TRBV5-6
j_call: TRBJ2-1
cdr3_nt: TGTGCCAGCAGCTACCGACTAGCGAGTGAGCAGTTCTTC
cdr3_aa: CASSYRLASEQFF

d_call: -
clone_size: -
v_call: TRBV27
j_call: TRBJ1-5
cdr3_nt: TGTGCCAGCAGTTTTCGGGAGAATCAGCCCCAGCATTTT
cdr3_aa: CASSFRENQPQHF

d_call: -
clone_size: -
v_call: TRBV10-3
j_call: TRBJ1-3
cdr3_nt: TGTGCCAGCGCGCCCGGGACCTCTGGAAACACCATATATTTT
cdr3_aa: CASAPGTSGNTIYF

d_call: -
clone_size: -
v_call: TRBV4-1
j_call: TRBJ2-7
cdr3_nt: TGCGCCAGCAGCCAAGAGGCTCAGGGGTTCAACGAGCAGTACTTC
cdr3_aa: CASSQEAQGFNEQYF

d_call: TRBD1
clone_size: -
v_call: TRBV6-1
j_call: TRBJ2-7
cdr3_nt: TGTGCCAGCAGTGACTGGTCAGGGGGCGCGTACGAGCAGTACTTC
cdr3_aa: CASSDWSGGAYEQYF

d_call: -
clone_size: -
v_call: TRBV28
j_call: TRBJ2-7
cdr3_nt: TGTGCCAGCAGTTTAGCGTATGGCGAGCAGTACTTC
cdr3_aa: CASSLAYGEQYF

d_call: -
clone_size: -
v_call: TRBV5-6
j_call: TRBJ1-5
cdr3_nt: TGTGCCAGCAGCCGGGCCGGTGCAGGGCCGCCCCAGCATTTT
cdr3_aa: CASSRAGAGPPQHF

d_call: -
clone_size: -
v_call: TRBV5-1
j_call: TRBJ2-5
cdr3_nt: TGCGCCAGCAGCTTGGAAGGGGTTGCAGGGACCCAGTACTTC
cdr3_aa: CASSLEGVAGTQYF

d_call: -
clone_size: -
v_call: TRBV10-3
j_call: TRBJ2-7
cdr3_nt: TGTGCCATCAGTGAGTCGCCAGGCATCTCCTACGAGCAGTACTTC
cdr3_aa: CAISESPGISYEQYF

d_call: TRBD2
clone_size: -
v_call: TRBV6-1
j_call: TRBJ2-2
cdr3_nt: TGTGCCAGCAGTATCAGTTCAGCGGGGACCGGGGAGCTGTTTTTT
cdr3_aa: CASSISSAGTGELFF

d_call: TRBD1
clone_size: -
v_call: TRBV2
j_call: TRBJ1-2
cdr3_nt: TGTGCCAGCATCGACAGGGTGGGACTAAGCGGCTACACCTTC
cdr3_aa: CASIDRVGLSGYTF

d_call: TRBD2
clone_size: -
v_call: TRBV28
j_call: TRBJ2-3
cdr3_nt: TGTGCCAGCAGACTAGCGGGAGGGGATACGCAGTATTTT
cdr3_aa: CASRLAGGDTQYF

d_call: -
clone_size: few
v_call: TRBV15
j_call: TRBJ2-1
cdr3_nt: TGTGCCACCAGCAGAGAAGTGGTCCGGGGTGTCAATGAGCAGTTCTTC
cdr3_aa: CATSREVVRGVNEQFF

d_call: -
clone_size: -
v_call: TRBV5-1
j_call: TRBJ1-2
cdr3_nt: TGCGCCAGCAGCTTGGGGGTCGAGGGTGGAAGCGGCTACACCTTC
cdr3_aa: CASSLGVEGGSGYTF

d_call: -
clone_size: -
v_call: TRBV5-6
j_call: TRBJ2-7
cdr3_nt: TGTGCCAGCAGCTTGCCCCCTCTAGGCCACGAGCAGTACTTC
cdr3_aa: CASSLPPLGHEQYF